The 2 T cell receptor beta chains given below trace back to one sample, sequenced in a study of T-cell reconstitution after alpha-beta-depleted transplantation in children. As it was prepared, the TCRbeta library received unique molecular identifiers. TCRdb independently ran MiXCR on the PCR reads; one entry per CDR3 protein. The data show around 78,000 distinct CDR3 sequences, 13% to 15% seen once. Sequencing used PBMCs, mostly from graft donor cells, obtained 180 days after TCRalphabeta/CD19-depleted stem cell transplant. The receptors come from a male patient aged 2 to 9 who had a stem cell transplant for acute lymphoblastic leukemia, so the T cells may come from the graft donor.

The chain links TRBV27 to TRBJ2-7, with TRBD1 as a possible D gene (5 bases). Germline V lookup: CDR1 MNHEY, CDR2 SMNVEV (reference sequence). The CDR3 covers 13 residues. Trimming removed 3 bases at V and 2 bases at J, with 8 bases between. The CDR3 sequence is CASSFRVAYEQYF. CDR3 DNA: TGTGCCAGCAGTTTCAGGGTGGCCTACGAGCAGTACTTC.

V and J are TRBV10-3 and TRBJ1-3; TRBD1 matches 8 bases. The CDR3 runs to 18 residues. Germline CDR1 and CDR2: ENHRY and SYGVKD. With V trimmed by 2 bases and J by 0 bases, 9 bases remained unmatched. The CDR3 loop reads CAISEGQGALLSGNTIYF. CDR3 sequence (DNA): TGTGCCATCAGTGAGGGGCAGGGGGCCCTTCTCTCTGGAAACACCATATATTTT.